The 12 T cell receptor beta chains below were found in one sample sequenced in a study of cytomegalovirus exposure and HLA in healthy donors. The PCR was carried out with 60 Vbeta primers and 13 Jbeta primers. Clones were read by immunoSEQ multiplex PCR, and TCRdb kept only the in-frame ones, dropping some. Among about 200,000 clones, approximately 80% were seen once, and the ten largest hold about 1.4%. Sequencing used PBMCs. Receptor source: a girl aged 5-17 years in good health and CMV-seronegative.

The chain employs TRBV28 and TRBJ1-2; 8 positions agree with TRBD1. CDR1 is MDHEN, CDR2 SYDVKM, per germline. The CDR3 loop spans 13 amino acids. The J segment lost 6 bases and the V segment lost 6 bases, leaving 6 bases of the junction unmatched. CDR3 coding DNA: TGTGCCAGCAGCACGGACAGGGATCATGGCTACACCTTC. Its translation is CASSTDRDHGYTF.

The chain is built from TRBV5-1 and TRBJ2-2; TRBD2 might be the D (7 bases). V was trimmed by 4 bases and J by 6 bases, leaving 13 bases between them. The CDR3 covers 14 residues. Looked up from germline, CDR1 is SGHRS and CDR2 is YFSETQ. CDR3 in amino acids: CASSHEGGAGELFF. CDR3 DNA: TGCGCCAGCAGCCACGAAGGGGGGGCCGGGGAGCTGTTTTTT.

The CDR3 DNA follows: TGCGCCAGCAGCTTCGGTCAAAGCTCCTACAATGAGCAGTTCTTC. Translating it yields CASSFGQSSYNEQFF. This chain joins TRBV5-1 and TRBJ2-1; D is unclear. This CDR3 contains 15 residues. The V end lost 2 bases, the J end lost 0 bases, and 9 bases lay between the germline ends. Germline CDR1 is SGHRS and CDR2 is YFSETQ.

The count of this clone is one. J is TRBJ1-5 and V is TRBV30; D might be TRBD1 (6 bases). The germline CDR1 and CDR2 sequences are GTSNPN and SVGIG (reference sequence). V dropped 3 bases and J dropped 4 bases, with 10 bases sitting between them. This CDR3 is 13 amino acids long. CDR3 residues: CAWSQTGNQPQHF. CDR3 nucleotides: TGTGCCTGGAGCCAAACAGGGAATCAGCCCCAGCATTTT. The whole variable domain, remainder taken from reference TRBV30 and TRBJ1-5, is SQTIHQWPATLVQPVGSPLSLECTVEGTSNPNLYWYRQAAGRGLQLLFYSVGIGQISSEVPQNLSASRPQDRQFILSSKKLLLSDSGFYLCAWSQTGNQPQHFGDGTRLSIL.

The sample holds a few counts of this clone. The chain carries TRBV5-6 and TRBJ2-2, with D unresolved. The germline V gene encodes CDR1 SGHDT and CDR2 YYEEEE. The V end lost 5 bases, the J end lost 6 bases, and 11 bases lay between the germline ends. CDR3 length: 13 amino acids. The CDR3 nucleotides read TGTGCCAGCAGTCTCCCTAGTCCCGGGGAGCTGTTTTTT. Translation gives CASSLPSPGELFF.

Notes on this clone: The same CDR3 is also encoded by other DNA sequences in this sample. The chain recombines TRBV9 with TRBJ2-1, with TRBD2 identical over 10 bases. The CDR3 is 15 amino acids. J was trimmed by 7 bases and V by 1 base; bases with no gene match: 5. Germline values: CDR1 SGDLS, CDR2 YYNGEE. The CDR3 DNA follows: TGTGCCAGCAGCGTATGGGCTAGCGGGGGAAATGAGCAGTTCTTC. Its translation is CASSVWASGGNEQFF. Full variable domain (rest looked up from reference TRBV9 and TRBJ2-1): DSGVTQTPKHLITATGQRVTLRCSPRSGDLSVYWYQQSLDQGLQFLIQYYNGEERAKGNILERFSAQQFPDLHSELNLSSLELGDSALYFCASSVWASGGNEQFFGPGTRLTVL.

This clone appeared a few times. The chain combines TRBV6-4 with TRBJ2-1; D possibly corresponds to TRBD2 (7 bases). Germline CDR1 reads MRHNA; CDR2 reads SNTAGT. The CDR3 sequence is 13 residues long. V lost 5 bases and J 8 bases, leaving 13 bases between the germline ends. The CDR3 sequence: CASSQLGGDEQFF. In DNA form, the CDR3 reads TGTGCCAGCAGTCAGCTAGGGGGGGATGAGCAGTTCTTC.

The J gene is TRBJ2-1, the V gene TRBV10-3, with unresolved D. The germline gives CDR1 ENHRY, CDR2 SYGVKD. CDR3 length: 13 residues. The V and J ends lost 2 bases and 9 bases respectively, with 11 bases between them. The CDR3 DNA sequence: TGTGCCATCAGTGAGCGCTCCTTAGTTGAGCAGTTCTTC. This encodes CAISERSLVEQFF.

This sequence joins TRBV19 and TRBJ1-2; 7 nucleotides line up with TRBD1. Looked up from germline, CDR1 is LNHDA and CDR2 is SQIVND (reference sequence). Trimming removed 6 bases from V and 2 bases from J; junction bases left unmatched: 3. The CDR3 is 13 residues long. The DNA for the CDR3 is TGTGCCAGTAGCCCGGACAGGAACTATGGCTACACCTTC. Translation: CASSPDRNYGYTF. The whole variable domain, remainder taken from reference TRBV19 and TRBJ1-2, is DGGITQSPKYLFRKEGQNVTLSCEQNLNHDAMYWYRQDPGQGLRLIYYSQIVNDFQKGDIAEGYSVSREKKESFPLTVTSAQKNPTAFYLCASSPDRNYGYTFGSGTRLTVV.

The rearrangement uses TRBV4-3 and TRBJ2-1, with 10 bases that match TRBD1. Trimming took 0 bases from V and 3 from J; bases not matched to a gene: 2. The germline V gene has CDR1 LGHNA and CDR2 YSLEER. The CDR3 extends over 16 amino acids. CDR3 DNA sequence: TGCGCCAGCAGCCAAGAAGGGACAGGGGTCTACAATGAGCAGTTCTTC. Protein sequence: CASSQEGTGVYNEQFF.

This rearrangement joins TRBV7-2 to TRBJ1-5, with a weak D call TRBD1 (5 bases). Between the trimmed V and J ends, which lost 2 bases and 4 bases, there was a span of 9 bases. The V gene's germline CDR1 is SGHTA and CDR2 FQGNSA. The CDR3 is made up of 14 amino acids. The CDR3 DNA follows: TGTGCCAGCAGCTTAATGGCAGGGAATCAGCCCCAGCATTTT. It codes for CASSLMAGNQPQHF.

The CDR3 bases are TGTGCCAGCAGTCCGGGACTAGTTCGATCCGAGACCCAGTACTTC. Its translation: CASSPGLVRSETQYF. The J gene is TRBJ2-5, the V gene TRBV6-6, with TRBD2 identical over 8 bases. Germline V gene lookup returns CDR1 MNHNY and CDR2 SVGAGI (reference sequence). Trimming took 5 bases from V and 5 from J; bases not matched to a gene: 10. The CDR3 covers 15 residues.